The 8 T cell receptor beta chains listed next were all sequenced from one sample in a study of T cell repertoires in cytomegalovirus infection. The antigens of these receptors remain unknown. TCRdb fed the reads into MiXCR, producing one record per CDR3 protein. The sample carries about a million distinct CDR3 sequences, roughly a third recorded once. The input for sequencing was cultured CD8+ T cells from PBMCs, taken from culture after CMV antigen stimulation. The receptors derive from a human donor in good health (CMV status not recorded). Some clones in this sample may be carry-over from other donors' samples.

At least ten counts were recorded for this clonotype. CDR3 sequence reads: CASSPVGAGVFNTEAFF. In DNA, the CDR3 is TGTGCCAGCAGCCCAGTAGGGGCGGGGGTGTTCAACACTGAAGCTTTCTTT. The rearrangement links TRBV7-8 to TRBJ1-1, with TRBD1 as a possible D gene (5 bases). With 5 bases removed from V and 2 bases from J, the gap between germline ends came to 21 bases. Per the germline V gene, CDR1 is SGHVS and CDR2 is FQNEAQ. The CDR3 totals 17 residues.

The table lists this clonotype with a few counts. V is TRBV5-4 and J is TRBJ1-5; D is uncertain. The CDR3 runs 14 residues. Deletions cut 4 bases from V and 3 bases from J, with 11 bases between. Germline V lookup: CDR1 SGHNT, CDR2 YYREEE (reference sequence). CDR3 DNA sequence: TGTGCCAGCAGCACTCGCGGGGACAATCAGCCCCAGCATTTT. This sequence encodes CASSTRGDNQPQHF. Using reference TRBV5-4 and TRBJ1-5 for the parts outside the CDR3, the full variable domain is ETGVTQSPTHLIKTRGQQVTLRCSSQSGHNTVSWYQQALGQGPQFIFQYYREEENGRGNFPPRFSGLQFPNYSSELNVNALELDDSALYLCASSTRGDNQPQHFGDGTRLSIL.

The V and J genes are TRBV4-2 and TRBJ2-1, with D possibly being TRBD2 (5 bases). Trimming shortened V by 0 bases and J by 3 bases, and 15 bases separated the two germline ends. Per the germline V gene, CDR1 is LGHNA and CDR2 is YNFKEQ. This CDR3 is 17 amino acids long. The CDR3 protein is CASSQEVRDLYYNEQFF. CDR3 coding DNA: TGTGCCAGCAGCCAAGAGGTCCGGGATCTTTACTACAATGAGCAGTTCTTC.

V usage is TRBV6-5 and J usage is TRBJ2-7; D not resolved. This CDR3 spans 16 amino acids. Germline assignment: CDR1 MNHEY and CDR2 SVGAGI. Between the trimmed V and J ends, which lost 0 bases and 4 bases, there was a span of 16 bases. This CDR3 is CASSYSSRYINYEQYF. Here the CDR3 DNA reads TGTGCCAGCAGTTACTCGAGTAGGTACATTAATTACGAGCAGTACTTC.

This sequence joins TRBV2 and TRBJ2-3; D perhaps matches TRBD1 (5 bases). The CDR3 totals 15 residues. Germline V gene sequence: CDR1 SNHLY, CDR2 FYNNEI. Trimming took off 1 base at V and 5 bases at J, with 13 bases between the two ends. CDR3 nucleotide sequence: TGTGCCAGCAGTGAAGGTCAGGGTTGGGTAGATACGCAGTATTTT. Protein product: CASSEGQGWVDTQYF.

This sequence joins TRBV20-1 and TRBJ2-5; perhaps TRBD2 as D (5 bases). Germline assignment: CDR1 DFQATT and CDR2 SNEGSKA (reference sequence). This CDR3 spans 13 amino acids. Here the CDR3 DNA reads TGCAGACCAAACGGACTCCCCCAAGAGACCCAGTACTTC. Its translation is CRPNGLPQETQYF.

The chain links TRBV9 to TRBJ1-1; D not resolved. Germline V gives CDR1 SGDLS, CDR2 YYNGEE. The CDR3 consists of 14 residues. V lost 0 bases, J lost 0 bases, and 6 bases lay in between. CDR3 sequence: CASSVVRVNTEAFF. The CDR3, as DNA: TGTGCCAGCAGCGTAGTGCGGGTGAACACTGAAGCTTTCTTT. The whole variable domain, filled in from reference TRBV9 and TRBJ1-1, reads DSGVTQTPKHLITATGQRVTLRCSPRSGDLSVYWYQQSLDQGLQFLIQYYNGEERAKGNILERFSAQQFPDLHSELNLSSLELGDSALYFCASSVVRVNTEAFFGQGTRLTVV.

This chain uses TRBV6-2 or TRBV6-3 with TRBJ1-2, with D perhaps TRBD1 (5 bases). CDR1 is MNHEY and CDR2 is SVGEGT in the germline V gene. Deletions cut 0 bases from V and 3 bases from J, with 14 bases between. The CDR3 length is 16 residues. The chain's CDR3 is CASSYSKYQGDYGYTF. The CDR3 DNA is TGTGCCAGCAGTTACTCGAAATACCAGGGCGACTATGGCTACACCTTC.